The entry below gives a single T cell receptor beta chain sequence along with its context. Its target is not known. In TCRdb, the RT-PCR reads were re-called with MiXCR into one record per CDR3 protein. Of 860,000 or so distinct CDR3 sequences in the sample, over 20% were seen once. The record originates from a study of response to subunit inactivated influenza vaccine. The CDR3 covers 14 residues. Germline CDR1 and CDR2: SQVTM and ANQGSEA. V was shortened by 6 bases and J by 1 base, with 14 bases between the two germline ends. Study-level results: Few new T cells, the authors suggested, are recruited by each seasonal influenza vaccination.

Here the sequenced sample was PBMCs from blood, taken more than 4 days after vaccination. V and J are TRBV29-1 and TRBJ2-3, with D possibly being TRBD2 (5 bases). The origin of this receptor is a man aged 45-60 years who received an inactivated influenza vaccine. CDR3 nucleotides: TGCAGCGTACCTAGCACTTTAGGCACAGATACGCAGTATTTT. It is translated as CSVPSTLGTDTQYF.